This T cell receptor (beta chain) was identified in a study of cytomegalovirus exposure and HLA in healthy donors. Study observations and caveats: The sole available immune exposure information was CMV serostatus. In an earlier analysis, about 87% or about 30%: the productive usage of most TCR beta V segments. The study flagged about 150 TCR beta chains as cytomegalovirus-associated.

The V end was cut by 4 bases, the J end by 4 bases, with 13 bases between. Germline V gene lookup returns CDR1 GTSNPN and CDR2 SVGIG (reference sequence). The CDR3 runs to 13 residues. On this clone: Its antigen is not known.

It was with 60 Vbeta and 13 Jbeta primers that the PCR ran. TCRdb keeps only in-frame clones here, not all; method: immunoSEQ multiplex PCR. The sample lists 170,000 or so clones, more than 60% occurring once. This clonotype was sampled from a woman in her forties or fifties in good health and CMV-seropositive. The sample was PBMCs. The chain combines TRBV30 with TRBJ1-1; D is uncertain. The chain's CDR3 is CAWTRQAGTEAFF. The CDR3, as DNA: TGTGCCTGGACGCGGCAAGCGGGCACTGAAGCTTTCTTT.